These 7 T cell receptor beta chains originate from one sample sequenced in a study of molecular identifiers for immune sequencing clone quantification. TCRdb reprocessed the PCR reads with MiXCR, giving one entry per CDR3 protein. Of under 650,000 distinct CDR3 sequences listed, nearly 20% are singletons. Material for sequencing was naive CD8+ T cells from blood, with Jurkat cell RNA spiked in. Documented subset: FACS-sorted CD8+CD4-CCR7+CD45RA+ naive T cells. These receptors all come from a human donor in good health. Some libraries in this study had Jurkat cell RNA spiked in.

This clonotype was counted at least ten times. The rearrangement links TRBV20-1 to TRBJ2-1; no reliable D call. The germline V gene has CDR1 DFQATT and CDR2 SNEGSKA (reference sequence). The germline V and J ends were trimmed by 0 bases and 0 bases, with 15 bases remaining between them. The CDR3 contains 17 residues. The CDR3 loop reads CSARDYHSPSSYNEQFF. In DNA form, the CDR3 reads TGCAGTGCTAGAGATTATCACAGCCCCAGCTCCTACAATGAGCAGTTCTTC.

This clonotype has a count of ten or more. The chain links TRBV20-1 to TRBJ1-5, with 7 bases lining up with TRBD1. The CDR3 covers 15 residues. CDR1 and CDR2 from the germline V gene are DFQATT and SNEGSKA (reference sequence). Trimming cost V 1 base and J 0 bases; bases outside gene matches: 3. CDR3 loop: CSARVGGPSNQPQHF. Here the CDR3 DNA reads TGCAGTGCTAGAGTAGGGGGCCCTAGCAATCAGCCCCAGCATTTT.

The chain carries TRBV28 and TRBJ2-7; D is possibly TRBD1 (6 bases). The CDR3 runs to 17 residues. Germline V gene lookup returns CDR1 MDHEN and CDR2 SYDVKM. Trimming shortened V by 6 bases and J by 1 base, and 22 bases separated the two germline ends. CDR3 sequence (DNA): TGTGCCAGCAGGGGATATAGAAGACAGGCAGCTTCCTACGAGCAGTACTTC. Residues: CASRGYRRQAASYEQYF.

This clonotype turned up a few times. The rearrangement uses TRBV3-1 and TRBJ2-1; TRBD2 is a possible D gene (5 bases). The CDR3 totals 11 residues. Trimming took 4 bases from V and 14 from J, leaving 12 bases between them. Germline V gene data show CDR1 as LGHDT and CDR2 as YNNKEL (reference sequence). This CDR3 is CASSPGTRKFF. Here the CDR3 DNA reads TGTGCCAGCAGCCCCGGCACTAGGAAGTTCTTC.

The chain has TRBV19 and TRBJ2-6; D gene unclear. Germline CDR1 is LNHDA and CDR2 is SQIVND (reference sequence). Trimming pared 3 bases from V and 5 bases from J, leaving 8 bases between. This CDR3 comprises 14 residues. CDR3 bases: TGTGCCAGTAGTATCTCTGCTAGGGCCAACGTCCTGACTTTC. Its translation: CASSISARANVLTF.

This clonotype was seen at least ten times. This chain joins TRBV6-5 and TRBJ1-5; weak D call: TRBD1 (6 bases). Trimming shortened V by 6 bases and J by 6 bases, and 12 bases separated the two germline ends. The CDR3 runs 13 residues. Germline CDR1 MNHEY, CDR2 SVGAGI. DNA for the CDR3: TGTGCCAGCAGACAGGGCCCGGCTCAGCCCCAGCATTTT. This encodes CASRQGPAQPQHF.

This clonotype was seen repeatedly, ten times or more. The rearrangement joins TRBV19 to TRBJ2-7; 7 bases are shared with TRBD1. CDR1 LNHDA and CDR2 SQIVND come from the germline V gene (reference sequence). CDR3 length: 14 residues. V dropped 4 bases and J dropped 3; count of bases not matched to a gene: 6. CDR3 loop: CASSTGTAGYEQYF. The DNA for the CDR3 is TGTGCCAGTAGTACCGGGACAGCCGGCTACGAGCAGTACTTC.